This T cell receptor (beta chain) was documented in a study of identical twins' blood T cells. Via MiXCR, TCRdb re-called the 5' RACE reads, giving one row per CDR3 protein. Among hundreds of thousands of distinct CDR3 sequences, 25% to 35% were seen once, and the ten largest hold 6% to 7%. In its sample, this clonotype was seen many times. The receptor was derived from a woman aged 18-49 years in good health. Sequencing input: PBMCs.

The CDR3, as DNA: TGTGCCAGCGGCAGTATTAATAAGTCGGGAATGGGAGAAGCTTTCTTT. This codes for CASGSINKSGMGEAFF. The V gene is TRBV25-1, the J gene TRBJ1-1; the D is unclear. The ends were cut back, 8 bases at V and 8 bases at J, with 27 bases in the middle. Germline CDR1 MGHDK, CDR2 SYGVNS. This CDR3 contains 16 residues.